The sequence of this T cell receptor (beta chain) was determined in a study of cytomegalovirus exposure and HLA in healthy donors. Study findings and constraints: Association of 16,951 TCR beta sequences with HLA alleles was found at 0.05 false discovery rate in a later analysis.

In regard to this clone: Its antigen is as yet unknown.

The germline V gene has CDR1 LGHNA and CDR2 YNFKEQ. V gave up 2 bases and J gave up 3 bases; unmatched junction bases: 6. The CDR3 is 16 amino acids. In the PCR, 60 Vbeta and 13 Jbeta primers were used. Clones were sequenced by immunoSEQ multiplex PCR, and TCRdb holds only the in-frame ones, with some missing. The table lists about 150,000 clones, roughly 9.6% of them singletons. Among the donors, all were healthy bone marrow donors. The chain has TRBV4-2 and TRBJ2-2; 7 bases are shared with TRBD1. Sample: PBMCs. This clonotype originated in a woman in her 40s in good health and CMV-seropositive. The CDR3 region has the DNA TGTGCCAGCAGCCAATCGCGACAGGGTTACACCGGGGAGCTGTTTTTT. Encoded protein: CASSQSRQGYTGELFF.